This T cell receptor (beta chain) originates from a study of blood T cell repertoires in COVID-19. Turning to the study itself: PBMCs, B-cell-depleted T cells, or T cells were the source of the cDNA or gDNA that made up the material.

V lost 4 bases to trimming and J lost 4 bases, with 17 bases between them. Germline-derived CDR1 and CDR2 are SGHNT and YYREEE (reference sequence). CDR3 length equals 15 residues. Clones were sequenced by immunoSEQ multiplex PCR, and TCRdb holds only the in-frame ones, with some missing. Of approximately 320,000 clones in the sample, 85% are singletons; the top ten hold around 7.2%. This TCR was sampled from a human donor in a cohort sampled during active COVID-19. Sequencing input: peripheral blood. V usage is TRBV5-4 and J usage is TRBJ1-2; D is possibly TRBD1 (5 bases). The chain's CDR3 is CASSPGQAVSYGYTF. DNA of the CDR3: TGTGCCAGCAGCCCAGGGCAGGCGGTATCCTATGGCTACACCTTC.